The 12 T cell receptor beta chains presented below share a single source sample, sequenced in a study of T cell clones after liver transplantation. Profiled with immunoSEQ multiplex PCR; TCRdb holds only in-frame clones, not every one. The sample holds roughly 72,000 clones, 84% seen once. Material: CD4+ T cells from blood, obtained less than 50 months after liver transplant. These receptors were collected from a human patient who received a liver transplant. These T cells may partly come from the graft donor.

The chain uses TRBV6-1 and TRBJ1-3; 8 bases align to TRBD1. Trimming removed 4 bases from V and 0 bases from J; junction bases left unmatched: 8. This CDR3 is built from 17 residues. Germline CDR1 reads MNHNS; CDR2 reads SASEGT. CDR3 sequence (DNA): TGTGCCAGCAGTGCACGGGACAGGATGAGCTCTGGAAACACCATATATTTT. As protein: CASSARDRMSSGNTIYF.

This chain connects TRBV28 to TRBJ1-5; 8 bases fit TRBD1. The junction had 8 bases not matched to a gene; V was cut back by 7 bases and J by 3 bases. Germline CDR1 is MDHEN and CDR2 is SYDVKM. This CDR3 is built from 15 residues. CDR3 in DNA: TGTGCCAGCACCCCCAGCAGGGGGCCCAATCAGCCCCAGCATTTT. It codes for CASTPSRGPNQPQHF.

The sample holds one count of this clone. The V and J genes are TRBV29-1 and TRBJ2-3, with 8 bases fitting TRBD1. The junction had 5 bases not matched to a gene; V was cut back by 7 bases and J by 2 bases. The CDR3 consists of 13 residues. From germline, CDR1 is SQVTM and CDR2 ANQGSEA. This chain's CDR3 is CSERGQATDTQYF. The CDR3 DNA sequence: TGCAGCGAAAGGGGACAGGCCACAGATACGCAGTATTTT.

This clone has a count of ten or more. The chain joins TRBV29-1 to TRBJ1-1; no clear D. The germline V gene encodes CDR1 SQVTM and CDR2 ANQGSEA. The ends were cut back, 2 bases at V and 1 base at J, with 11 bases in the middle. The length of the CDR3 is 14 residues. This CDR3 reads CSVEFFRRNTEAFF. DNA for the CDR3: TGCAGCGTTGAATTTTTCAGAAGGAACACTGAAGCTTTCTTT.

This chain links TRBV7-3 with TRBJ2-3, with unresolved D. The CDR3 is 15 amino acids. Germline CDR1 SGHTA, CDR2 FQGTGA. Trimming cost V 2 bases and J 0 bases, with 9 bases left between them. The chain's CDR3 is CASSLGVGSTDTQYF. The CDR3, as DNA: TGTGCCAGCAGCTTAGGTGTGGGGAGCACAGATACGCAGTATTTT.

The table lists this clone with a count of one. The chain links TRBV6-5 to TRBJ2-7, with TRBD2 as a possible D gene (7 bases). Trimming cost V 5 bases and J 6 bases, with 20 bases left between them. Germline-derived CDR1 and CDR2 are MNHEY and SVGAGI. This CDR3 is 15 amino acids long. Here the CDR3 DNA reads TGTGCCAGCAGTACGCTAGCGGAGGGGGGATCCGAGCAGTACTTC. This codes for CASSTLAEGGSEQYF.

The chain is built from TRBV4-2 and TRBJ2-2, with D hard to call. From germline, CDR1 is LGHNA and CDR2 YNFKEQ. The CDR3 runs to 15 residues. V was clipped by 1 base and J by 5 bases, with 11 bases between them. CDR3 bases: TGTGCCAGCAGCCAAGGGTCCGAAAGGACCGGGGAGCTGTTTTTT. This sequence encodes CASSQGSERTGELFF.

The chain links TRBV2 to TRBJ2-1; 11 positions match TRBD2. This CDR3 spans 14 amino acids. CDR1 SNHLY and CDR2 FYNNEI come from the germline V gene. Trimming at V came to 8 bases and at J to 4 bases, leaving 4 bases not matched to a gene. The CDR3 DNA is TGTGCCAGCCTTCTAGCGGGGGGTTACAATGAGCAGTTCTTC. It translates to CASLLAGGYNEQFF.

The rearrangement links TRBV9 to TRBJ2-7, with 8 positions matching TRBD1. This CDR3 region has 15 residues. Trimming at V came to 4 bases and at J to 2 bases, leaving 8 bases not matched to a gene. Germline lookup yields CDR1 SGDLS and CDR2 YYNGEE. The CDR3 sequence is CASSQSTGGTYEQYF. The CDR3 nucleotides are TGTGCCAGCAGCCAATCTACAGGGGGTACCTACGAGCAGTACTTC.

Comments on this clone: A junction end diverges from the germline sequence, so it may reflect a read error. The chain links TRBV7-7 to TRBJ2-2; D ambiguous. Germline CDR1 SSHAT, CDR2 FNYEAQ (reference sequence). The CDR3 is made up of 15 amino acids. This CDR3 reads CASSPISGNTGELFF. DNA of the CDR3: TGTGCTAGCAGCCCAATTTCGGGTAACACCGGGGAGCTGTTTTTT. The full variable domain, in which reference TRBV7-7 and TRBJ2-2 provide the parts outside the CDR3, is GAGVSQSPRYKVTKRGQDVTLRCDPISSHATLYWYQQALGQGPEFLTYFNYEAQPDKSGLPSDRFSAERPEGSISTLTIQRTEQRDSAMYRCASSPISGNTGELFFGEGSRLTVL.

J is TRBJ2-7 and V is TRBV7-2; D gene uncertain. CDR3 size: 12 residues. Germline loops: CDR1 SGHTA, CDR2 FQGNSA. V gave up 3 bases and J gave up 3 bases, with 6 bases separating them. CDR3 in amino acids: CASSFTLYEQYF. In nucleotides, the CDR3 is TGTGCCAGCAGCTTCACGCTCTACGAGCAGTACTTC.

The V and J genes are TRBV6-4 and TRBJ1-2; 9 bases line up with TRBD1. There are 13 residues in the CDR3. The V gene's germline CDR1 is MRHNA and CDR2 SNTAGT. V trimming: 5 bases; J trimming: 6 bases; junction bases outside the gene matches: 4. The DNA for the CDR3 is TGTGCCAGCAGTCCCACAGGGGGCAATGGCTACACCTTC. Translated, it gives CASSPTGGNGYTF.